The next 8 T cell receptor beta chains were all read from a single sample in a study of shared clonotypes between healthy human individuals. Repertoires were generated with immunoSEQ multiplex PCR, while TCRdb's copy carries only in-frame clones and drops some. The repertoire has just over 2,000,000 clones, roughly 96% of them found once; the top ten carry more than 0.1%. Sequencing was carried out using naive CD4+ T cells sorted from blood. Described subset: CD45RA+ positively selected. The receptor set was obtained from a man between 18 and 29 years old in good health.

The chain links TRBV6-5 to TRBJ2-7; possible D gene TRBD1, 6 bases. Trimming left V 0 bases short and J 4 bases short, with 10 bases between. Germline V gene data show CDR1 as MNHEY and CDR2 as SVGAGI. The length of the CDR3 is 14 residues. CDR3 DNA: TGTGCCAGCAGTTACTCGCACCAGGGGTACGAGCAGTACTTC. Translated, it gives CASSYSHQGYEQYF.

The chain links TRBV14 to TRBJ2-7, with 8 bases lining up with TRBD1. Germline V gene lookup returns CDR1 SGHDN and CDR2 FVKESK. This CDR3 spans 15 amino acids. V shed 4 bases and J 0 bases; nucleotides not matched to a gene: 5. As DNA, the CDR3 is TGTGCCAGCAGCCCCGGACAGGGCTACTCCTACGAGCAGTACTTC. It translates to CASSPGQGYSYEQYF.

The V and J genes are TRBV5-5 and TRBJ1-5; 10 positions agree with TRBD1. After removal of 4 bases from V and 1 base from J, the junction contained 14 bases not matched to a gene. Germline CDR1 is SGHKS and CDR2 is YYEKEE (reference sequence). The CDR3 has 19 residues. The CDR3, as DNA: TGTGCCAGCAGCCCGTGGGCGACAGGGGGCTCGTTAAGCAATCAGCCCCAGCATTTT. Residues: CASSPWATGGSLSNQPQHF. Supplemented by reference TRBV5-5 and TRBJ1-5, the full variable domain reads DAGVTQSPTHLIKTRGQQVTLRCSPISGHKSVSWYQQVLGQGPQFIFQYYEKEERGRGNFPDRFSARQFPNYSSELNVNALLLGDSALYLCASSPWATGGSLSNQPQHFGDGTRLSIL.

The chain carries TRBV2 and TRBJ2-7; 12 bases are a match to TRBD1. The CDR3 is 15 amino acids. V was clipped by 6 bases and J by 2 bases; unmatched bases: 5. The germline V gene encodes CDR1 SNHLY and CDR2 FYNNEI. This CDR3 reads CASRVGTGGTYEQYF. CDR3 in DNA: TGTGCCAGCAGGGTCGGGACAGGGGGCACCTACGAGCAGTACTTC.

The J gene is TRBJ2-2, the V gene TRBV27, with 14 bases identical to TRBD2. The CDR3 loop spans 16 amino acids. Germline values: CDR1 MNHEY, CDR2 SMNVEV (reference sequence). V lost 3 bases to trimming and J lost 6 bases; unmatched junction nucleotides: 3. CDR3 region: CASSFGGLAGAGELFF. The DNA of the CDR3 is TGTGCCAGCAGTTTCGGGGGACTAGCGGGAGCCGGGGAGCTGTTTTTT.

Notes on this clone: Other DNA sequences in this specimen translate into the identical CDR3. The J gene is TRBJ2-7, the V gene TRBV6-5, with 8 positions matching TRBD1. The germline V gene has CDR1 MNHEY and CDR2 SVGAGI. CDR3 length equals 14 residues. The trim removed 2 bases at V and 0 bases at J, leaving 0 bases unmatched. CDR3 amino acids: CASSYGQGSYEQYF. The CDR3 DNA sequence: TGTGCCAGCAGTTACGGACAGGGCTCCTACGAGCAGTACTTC.

The rearrangement links TRBV5-4 to TRBJ2-5; D ambiguous. V lost 3 bases, J lost 5 bases, and 14 bases lay in between. The CDR3 has 14 residues. Germline loops: CDR1 SGHNT, CDR2 YYREEE (reference sequence). The CDR3 sequence is CASSSDGPKETQYF. The CDR3 DNA reads as TGTGCCAGCAGCTCCGACGGACCCAAGGAGACCCAGTACTTC.

This rearrangement joins TRBV30 to TRBJ2-7; D gene ambiguous. V gave up 4 bases and J gave up 7 bases, with 14 bases separating them. The CDR3 has 12 amino acids. Germline V gene lookup returns CDR1 GTSNPN and CDR2 SVGIG (reference sequence). The CDR3 bases are TGTGCCTGGAAAGGCACTAAGGGAGAGCAGTACTTC. Amino acid sequence: CAWKGTKGEQYF.